This T cell receptor (beta chain) was identified during a study of metastatic and nonmetastatic thyroid tumors. Thyroid surgery had not been preceded by any treatment in any patient. TCRdb re-called the PCR reads via MiXCR. Among 30,000 to 35,000 clones listed, about 29% were seen once. Per the germline V gene, CDR1 is SGHAT and CDR2 is FQNNGV. This CDR3 is 18 amino acids long. Deletions cut 4 bases from V and 4 bases from J, with 24 bases between. This clonotype was obtained from a female donor with papillary thyroid cancer or a benign thyroid nodule (not recorded which). Some clones in this sample may be carry-over from other donors' samples. V is TRBV11-2 and J is TRBJ2-3; tentative D call: TRBD2 (6 bases). The specimen sequenced was blood. Here the CDR3 DNA reads TGTGCCAGCAGCTCCGGACTAACGGGACCCAGAAGCTCAGATACGCAGTATTTT. Its protein product is CASSSGLTGPRSSDTQYF.